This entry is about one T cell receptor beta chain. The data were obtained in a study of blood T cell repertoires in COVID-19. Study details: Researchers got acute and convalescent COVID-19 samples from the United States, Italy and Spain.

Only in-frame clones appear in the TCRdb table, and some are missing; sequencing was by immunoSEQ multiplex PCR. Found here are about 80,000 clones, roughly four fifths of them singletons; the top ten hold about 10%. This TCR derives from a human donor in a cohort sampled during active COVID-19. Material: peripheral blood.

Here the CDR3 reads CSVGTGVNTEAFF. CDR3 nucleotides: TGCAGCGTCGGGACAGGGGTTAACACTGAAGCTTTCTTT. The chain couples TRBV29-1 to TRBJ1-1; 10 nucleotides agree with TRBD1. CDR1 is SQVTM, CDR2 ANQGSEA, per germline. V shed 6 bases and J 2 bases; nucleotides not matched to a gene: 3. This CDR3 contains 13 residues.